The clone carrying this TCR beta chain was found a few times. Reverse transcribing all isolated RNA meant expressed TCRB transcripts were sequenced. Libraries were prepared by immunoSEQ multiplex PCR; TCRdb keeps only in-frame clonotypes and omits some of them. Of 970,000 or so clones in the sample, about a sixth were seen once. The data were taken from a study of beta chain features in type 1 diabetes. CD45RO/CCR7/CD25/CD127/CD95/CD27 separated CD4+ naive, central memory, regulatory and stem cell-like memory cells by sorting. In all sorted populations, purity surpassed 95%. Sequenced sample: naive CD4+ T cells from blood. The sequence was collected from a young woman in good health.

DNA of the CDR3: TGTGCCAGCAGCCCCCCCGGGCCCGGGGGCTACACCTTC. Translating it yields CASSPPGPGGYTF. The chain links TRBV7-2 to TRBJ1-2; D call uncertain. CDR1 and CDR2 (germline): SGHTA, FQGNSA. Deletions cut 5 bases from V and 8 bases from J, with 15 bases between. This CDR3 is built from 13 residues. The full variable domain, completed using reference TRBV7-2 and TRBJ1-2, is GAGVSQSPSNKVTEKGKDVELRCDPISGHTALYWYRQSLGQGLEFLIYFQGNSAPDKSGLPSDRFSAERTGGSVSTLTIQRTQQEDSAVYLCASSPPGPGGYTFGSGTRLTVV.